These 25 T cell receptor beta chains share one sample of origin, sequenced in a study of blood T cells in healthy people across ages. With a J-beta primer mix and a sample-barcoded 5' primer, a second PCR ran roughly 6 to 12 cycles. From the 5' RACE reads, TCRdb called clonotypes with MiXCR, one entry per CDR3 protein. The profile shows just over 800,000 distinct CDR3 sequences, approximately 59% of them singletons. The source material was blood. These receptors originate from a man under 40 in good health.

This clonotype was seen a few times. The rearrangement uses TRBV7-8 and TRBJ2-5; TRBD2 aligns across 11 bases. V was pared by 3 bases and J by 5 bases, with 11 bases of the junction left unmatched. CDR1 SGHVS and CDR2 FQNEAQ come from the germline V gene. CDR3 length: 17 amino acids. CDR3 sequence: CASSFKIRLAGWETQYF. The CDR3 DNA is TGTGCCAGCAGCTTTAAGATTAGACTAGCGGGGTGGGAGACCCAGTACTTC.

As for this clonotype: At one end the junction does not follow the germline gene, possibly because of a read error. The V call is TRBV7-8, the J call TRBJ2-7; no firm D call. This CDR3 spans 14 amino acids. Germline assignment: CDR1 SGHVS and CDR2 FQNEAQ. CDR3 loop: CASSLCQPAYEQYF. In DNA, the CDR3 is TGTGCCAGCAGCTTATGCCAGCCGGCCTACGAACAGTACTTC.

This chain joins TRBV4-2 and TRBJ2-5; 7 nucleotides align to TRBD1. The J segment lost 3 bases and the V segment lost 0 bases, leaving 7 bases of the junction unmatched. The CDR3 is made up of 16 amino acids. From germline, CDR1 is LGHNA and CDR2 YNFKEQ. In DNA form, the CDR3 reads TGTGCCAGCAGCCAAGAATATCCAGGGGGAGAAGAGACCCAGTACTTC. Its translation: CASSQEYPGGEETQYF.

The chain carries TRBV10-3 and TRBJ2-5; no reliable D call. Germline lookup yields CDR1 ENHRY and CDR2 SYGVKD. V was cut by 3 bases and J by 1 base, with 6 bases left in between. This CDR3 is built from 13 residues. The CDR3 protein is CAISEQLQETQYF. The CDR3 bases are TGTGCCATCAGTGAACAGCTCCAAGAGACCCAGTACTTC.

This clonotype was seen more than once but under ten times. The chain employs TRBV7-2 and TRBJ2-3; 11 bases line up with TRBD2. The V gene end was trimmed by 5 bases and the J gene end by 3 bases; junction bases not matched to a gene: 10. Germline-derived CDR1 and CDR2 are SGHTA and FQGNSA. This CDR3 comprises 17 residues. The CDR3 nucleotides are TGTGCCAGCAGCGGGGACCGGACTAGCGGGCGTACAGATACGCAGTATTTT. Amino acid sequence: CASSGDRTSGRTDTQYF.

This rearrangement joins TRBV5-6 to TRBJ1-2; D perhaps matches TRBD1 (6 bases). The germline V gene encodes CDR1 SGHDT and CDR2 YYEEEE. This CDR3 is built from 15 residues. V shed 4 bases and J shed 0 bases, with 13 bases lying between them. The DNA for the CDR3 is TGTGCCAGCAGCATCGGACAGATATCTAACTATGGCTACACCTTC. This sequence encodes CASSIGQISNYGYTF.

The chain joins TRBV3-1 to TRBJ2-4, with D unclear. Judging by the DNA end, TRBJ2-7 fits better; the J call may be wrong. The CDR3 has 13 residues. Germline V gene data show CDR1 as LGHDT and CDR2 as YNNKEL (reference sequence). This CDR3 is CASSQVPQFEQYF. The CDR3 DNA sequence: TGTGCCAGCAGCCAAGTACCCCAGTTCGAGCAGTACTTC.

This chain joins TRBV7-9 and TRBJ2-5; weak D call: TRBD1 (6 bases). The CDR3 length is 14 residues. Germline-derived CDR1 and CDR2 are SEHNR and FQNEAQ (reference sequence). Trimming removed 5 bases at V and 5 bases at J, with 15 bases between. CDR3 in DNA: TGTGCCAGCAGCGCAGGGGTACGGTTGGAGACCCAGTACTTC. Translated: CASSAGVRLETQYF.

This clonotype was detected only a few times. CDR3: CASSTQGNGANVLTF. Here the CDR3 DNA reads TGTGCCAGCAGCACCCAGGGTAACGGGGCCAACGTCCTGACTTTC. V gene TRBV7-2 combines with J gene TRBJ2-6; D may be TRBD1 (5 bases). V dropped 5 bases and J dropped 4 bases, with 12 bases sitting between them. The germline CDR1 and CDR2 sequences are SGHTA and FQGNSA. There are 15 residues in the CDR3.

This clonotype was recorded a few times. The chain employs TRBV25-1 and TRBJ1-5, with a possible D match to TRBD1 (6 bases). The V and J ends lost 7 bases and 7 bases respectively, with 17 bases between them. Germline CDR1 MGHDK, CDR2 SYGVNS. This CDR3 spans 14 amino acids. CDR3 sequence: CASTDTGPSQPQHF. In DNA, the CDR3 is TGTGCCAGCACCGACACAGGGCCCAGCCAGCCCCAGCATTTT.

This clonotype was counted a single time. The J gene is TRBJ2-4, the V gene TRBV3-1, with no clear D. The end of the DNA aligns better with TRBJ2-7, so the J call may be wrong. This CDR3 is 12 amino acids long. Looked up from germline, CDR1 is LGHDT and CDR2 is YNNKEL (reference sequence). The CDR3 coding sequence is TGTGCCAGCAGCGCCGACTCTGGCGAGCAGTACTTC. Protein sequence: CASSADSGEQYF.

The chain carries TRBV20-1 and TRBJ2-3, with D hard to call. Trimming shortened V by 5 bases and J by 5 bases, and 11 bases separated the two germline ends. Germline V gene lookup returns CDR1 DFQATT and CDR2 SNEGSKA (reference sequence). CDR3 length equals 12 residues. The CDR3 region is CSAPGPRDTQYF. The DNA for the CDR3 is TGCAGTGCTCCTGGACCCCGAGATACGCAGTATTTT.

The gene calls are TRBV6-5 and TRBJ2-5; D is unresolved. This CDR3 is 12 amino acids long. Germline V gene sequence: CDR1 MNHEY, CDR2 SVGAGI. The V end was cut by 6 bases, the J end by 5 bases, with 10 bases between. CDR3 sequence reads: CASRSTPETQYF. CDR3 nucleotide sequence: TGTGCCAGCAGATCCACGCCGGAGACCCAGTACTTC.

The chain couples TRBV29-1 to TRBJ1-2; D unresolved. CDR1 is SQVTM, CDR2 ANQGSEA, per germline. The CDR3 is 14 amino acids. The V end was cut by 3 bases, the J end by 1 base, with 12 bases between. The CDR3 loop is CSVDSGWGNYGYTF. CDR3 nucleotides: TGCAGCGTTGACTCCGGTTGGGGTAACTATGGCTACACCTTC.

The V and J genes are TRBV9 and TRBJ2-3; D gene uncertain. V was trimmed by 0 bases and J by 0 bases, leaving 11 bases between them. This CDR3 contains 16 residues. CDR1 and CDR2 from the germline V gene are SGDLS and YYNGEE. The CDR3 DNA reads TGTGCCAGCAGCGTAGTCGCTAGTACTAGCACAGATACGCAGTATTTT. It specifies CASSVVASTSTDTQYF.

Only a few counts were recorded for this clonotype. The genes are TRBV29-1 and TRBJ2-6; 11 nucleotides line up with TRBD1. The length of the CDR3 is 16 residues. The V and J ends lost 6 bases and 0 bases, in that order; junction bases with no gene match: 4. Germline V gives CDR1 SQVTM, CDR2 ANQGSEA. The CDR3 DNA sequence: TGCAGCGTGGCCGGGACAGGGGGCTCTGGGGCCAACGTCCTGACTTTC. This codes for CSVAGTGGSGANVLTF. The entire variable domain, with the rest obtained from reference TRBV29-1 and TRBJ2-6, is as follows: SAVISQKPSRDICQRGTSLTIQCQVDSQVTMMFWYRQQPGQSLTLIATANQGSEATYESGFVIDKFPISRPNLTFSTLTVSNMSPEDSSIYLCSVAGTGGSGANVLTFGAGSRLTVL.

The chain links TRBV5-6 to TRBJ1-2, with TRBD1 as a possible D gene (6 bases). V lost 4 bases and J lost 7, with 17 bases in between. Germline V gene sequence: CDR1 SGHDT, CDR2 YYEEEE. The CDR3 totals 14 residues. CDR3 DNA: TGTGCCAGCAGCCCCTCAGACAGGATGGGTGGCTACACCTTC. It is translated as CASSPSDRMGGYTF.

A word on this clonotype: One junction end does not reproduce the germline sequence, and a read error may be involved. The gene calls are TRBV4-3 and TRBJ2-7; no clear D gene. CDR1 and CDR2 from the germline V gene are LGHNA and YSLEER. The CDR3 loop spans 16 amino acids. As DNA, the CDR3 is TGCGCCAGCAGCCAAGACGGGTCGTTCGACTCCTACGAGCGGTACTTC. Protein: CASSQDGSFDSYERYF.

V gene TRBV9 combines with J gene TRBJ1-4, with 7 bases lining up with TRBD1. The CDR3 spans 13 residues. Germline V gene sequence: CDR1 SGDLS, CDR2 YYNGEE. Trimming removed 4 bases from V and 16 bases from J; junction bases left unmatched: 13. The chain's CDR3 is CASSPTKTGPPFF. The CDR3 DNA reads as TGTGCCAGCAGCCCCACAAAGACAGGGCCTCCGTTTTTT.

The V call is TRBV25-1, the J call TRBJ1-2; no clear D gene. The CDR3 length is 13 residues. Trimming left V 3 bases short and J 3 bases short, with 8 bases between. The germline gives CDR1 MGHDK, CDR2 SYGVNS. CDR3 sequence reads: CASSEPSYYGYTF. CDR3 DNA sequence: TGTGCCAGCAGTGAGCCCAGTTACTATGGCTACACCTTC.

The J gene is TRBJ2-1, the V gene TRBV7-2, with D unresolved. This CDR3 is built from 15 residues. CDR1 and CDR2 from the germline V gene are SGHTA and FQGNSA. V was trimmed by 4 bases and J by 0 bases, leaving 10 bases between them. Here the CDR3 DNA reads TGTGCCAGCAGCTCTGTCAGTCACTCCTACAATGAGCAGTTCTTC. Its protein product is CASSSVSHSYNEQFF.

V and J are TRBV6-1 and TRBJ2-6; D is ambiguous. The CDR3 contains 15 residues. Germline V lookup: CDR1 MNHNS, CDR2 SASEGT. With 5 bases removed from V and 4 bases from J, the gap between germline ends came to 12 bases. The CDR3 region is CASSSAASGANVLTF. The CDR3 nucleotides read TGTGCCAGCAGTTCAGCTGCATCCGGGGCCAACGTCCTGACTTTC.

V is TRBV14 and J is TRBJ2-3; D gene uncertain. CDR1 is SGHDN and CDR2 is FVKESK in the germline V gene. This CDR3 contains 12 residues. V lost 3 bases and J lost 4, with 5 bases in between. The CDR3 here is CASSHVPDTQYF. The CDR3 DNA follows: TGTGCCAGCAGCCATGTTCCAGATACGCAGTATTTT.

The rearrangement joins TRBV7-2 to TRBJ2-1, with TRBD2 matching 11 bases. Germline V gene lookup returns CDR1 SGHTA and CDR2 FQGNSA. The CDR3 has 18 amino acids. V dropped 2 bases and J dropped 9; count of bases not matched to a gene: 15. This chain's CDR3 is CASSLKTSGVPLICEQFF. The CDR3 DNA reads TGTGCCAGCAGCTTAAAGACTAGCGGGGTCCCTCTAATTTGTGAGCAGTTCTTC.

Concerning this clonotype: Germline is not matched at one junction end, which may reflect a read error. This chain uses TRBV4-3 with TRBJ2-1, with a tentative D call TRBD1 (6 bases). The J call is doubtful: the DNA matches TRBJ2-7 better. In germline, CDR1 is LGHNA, CDR2 YSLEER. The CDR3 length is 13 residues. The CDR3 DNA is TGCGCCTGCAGCCATTTTCCAGGGGAGGAGCAGTACTTC. This translates into CACSHFPGEEQYF.